The 7 T cell receptor beta chains below come from one sample, sequenced in a study of control samples from healthy donors and cancer patients. Sequencing used immunoSEQ multiplex PCR; TCRdb keeps in-frame clones, though not all of them. This sample carries under 300,000 clones, around 80% of them seen once, and the ten largest clones take about 14%. Source material: PBMCs. The receptors come from a woman aged 55-70 years with lung cancer.

V gene TRBV10-1 combines with J gene TRBJ1-2; no firm D call. From germline, CDR1 is WNHNN and CDR2 SYGVQD (reference sequence). V gave up 0 bases and J gave up 7 bases, with 15 bases separating them. The CDR3 is 15 residues long. CDR3 nucleotides: TGCGCCAGCAGTGAGTCGGCAGCCTTGACCTCTGGCTACACCTTC. Encoded protein: CASSESAALTSGYTF.

V is TRBV4-1 and J is TRBJ2-2; weak D call: TRBD2 (7 bases). The V gene's germline CDR1 is MGHRA and CDR2 YSYEKL. This CDR3 contains 16 residues. V was cut by 4 bases and J by 5 bases, with 17 bases left in between. CDR3 sequence: CASSPLGRGATGELFF. For the CDR3, the DNA is TGCGCCAGCAGCCCCCTCGGTCGGGGGGCGACCGGGGAGCTGTTTTTT.

Only one count was recorded for this clone. The chain employs TRBV10-1 and TRBJ1-5, with TRBD1 as a possible D gene (6 bases). Trimming pared 2 bases from V and 0 bases from J, leaving 14 bases between. The CDR3 consists of 17 residues. Germline CDR1 is WNHNN and CDR2 is SYGVQD (reference sequence). CDR3 residues: CASSEGGHPYSNQPQHF. Written as DNA, the CDR3 is TGCGCCAGCAGTGAGGGGGGACACCCGTATAGCAATCAGCCCCAGCATTTT.

The gene calls are TRBV12-3 or TRBV12-4 and TRBJ1-1; weak D call: TRBD1 (5 bases). V lost 4 bases, J lost 6 bases, and 12 bases lay in between. The CDR3 has 13 residues. The DNA for the CDR3 is TGTGCCAGCAGTTCCTCAGGGAGGGCTGAAGCTTTCTTT. Residues: CASSSSGRAEAFF.

J is TRBJ1-1 and V is TRBV19, with a weak D call TRBD1 (5 bases). The CDR3 covers 16 residues. V was cut by 8 bases and J by 4 bases, with 23 bases left in between. CDR1 LNHDA and CDR2 SQIVND come from the germline V gene (reference sequence). The CDR3: CASVPRGGLLITEAFF. Written as DNA, the CDR3 is TGTGCCAGTGTTCCCCGGGGGGGGTTACTGATCACTGAAGCTTTCTTT.

The V and J genes are TRBV5-4 and TRBJ1-1; D not certain. Germline values: CDR1 SGHNT, CDR2 YYREEE (reference sequence). V was cut by 4 bases and J by 2 bases, with 6 bases left in between. The CDR3 loop spans 12 amino acids. The CDR3, as DNA: TGTGCCAGCAGCCACACCAACACTGAAGCTTTCTTT. Translated: CASSHTNTEAFF.

V is TRBV5-3 and J is TRBJ1-6, with D uncertain. TRBV5-3 is placed among ORFs of uncertain function. There are 18 residues in the CDR3. Trimming took off 0 bases at V and 1 base at J, with 14 bases between the two ends. CDR3 region: CARSLAVKGWSYNSPLHF. The DNA for the CDR3 is TGTGCCAGAAGCTTGGCCGTTAAGGGCTGGTCCTATAATTCACCCCTCCACTTT.